This T cell receptor (beta chain) comes out of a study of blood T cell repertoires in COVID-19. TCRdb's copy holds only in-frame clones and misses some; the assay was immunoSEQ multiplex PCR. The table lists approximately 150,000 clones, roughly 78% of them singletons. Sequencing input: PBMCs or T cells enriched from blood (not recorded which). This receptor was identified in a woman aged 70-85 years in a cohort exposed to, infected with or recovered from COVID-19 (not recorded which).

The CDR3 loop reads CASSGASGHYPSYNEQFF. The CDR3 nucleotides read TGTGCCAGCAGTGGGGCTAGCGGGCATTATCCATCCTACAATGAGCAGTTCTTC. This chain connects TRBV2 to TRBJ2-1; 8 nucleotides match TRBD2. The junction had 12 bases not matched to a gene; V was cut back by 4 bases and J by 1 base. The CDR3 is 18 amino acids. The germline V gene has CDR1 SNHLY and CDR2 FYNNEI.